This T cell receptor beta chain appears in the sequencing data of a study of blood T cell repertoires in COVID-19. Study as a whole: PBMCs, B-cell-depleted T cells, or T cells were the source of the cDNA or gDNA that made up the material.

Enrolled during active infection, Seattle patients were then followed longitudinally. The CDR3 covers 15 residues. The V and J ends lost 4 bases and 1 base, in that order; junction bases with no gene match: 6. Germline assignment: CDR1 SEHNR and CDR2 FQNEAQ (reference sequence). This clone has only one observation. Original processing methods: The assay estimated nucleated cells by amplifying reference gene primers. Method: immunoSEQ multiplex PCR; TCRdb's copy keeps in-frame clones and lacks some. The V and J calls and clone size are taken from that table; D and trimming were inferred from the DNA. The sample shows 300,000 to 350,000 clones, around 90% of them seen only once.

Sequenced material: peripheral blood. The chain employs TRBV7-9 and TRBJ1-1; 7 bases match TRBD1. The TCR was taken from a woman between 25 and 40 years old with COVID-19, enrolled during active disease. CDR3 amino acids: CASSSKTGPNTEAFF. Written as DNA, the CDR3 is TGTGCCAGCAGCTCCAAGACAGGGCCGAACACTGAAGCTTTCTTT.